The next 12 T cell receptor beta chains were all read from a single sample in a study of control samples from healthy donors and cancer patients. Sequencing used immunoSEQ multiplex PCR; TCRdb keeps in-frame clones, though not all of them. Among about 50,000 clones listed, around nine tenths were seen once. Sequenced: PBMCs. The receptors were sampled from a man aged 25-45 years with colorectal cancer.

J is TRBJ1-1 and V is TRBV4-1; tentative D call: TRBD1 (5 bases). Germline-derived CDR1 and CDR2 are MGHRA and YSYEKL. This CDR3 region has 18 residues. Trimming pared 0 bases from V and 5 bases from J, leaving 22 bases between. CDR3 sequence: CASSQDRAVTRGRTEAFF. For the CDR3, the DNA is TGCGCCAGCAGCCAAGATAGGGCCGTAACAAGGGGCAGGACTGAAGCTTTCTTT.

The gene calls are TRBV24-1 and TRBJ2-2, with D possibly matching TRBD2 (6 bases). Trimming removed 0 bases at V and 3 bases at J, with 13 bases between. Germline CDR1 and CDR2: KGHDR and SFDVKD. The CDR3 is 17 amino acids. CDR3 in amino acids: CATSDLKQGGDTGELFF. DNA of the CDR3: TGTGCCACCAGTGATTTGAAGCAGGGAGGCGACACCGGGGAGCTGTTTTTT.

This sequence joins TRBV5-5 and TRBJ2-3; tentatively, D is TRBD2 (6 bases). CDR3 length equals 19 residues. Germline loops: CDR1 SGHKS, CDR2 YYEKEE (reference sequence). Trimming cost V 4 bases and J 0 bases, with 24 bases left between them. The CDR3 protein is CASSPRDGGRRASTDTQYF. The CDR3 DNA reads as TGTGCCAGCAGCCCGCGGGACGGCGGACGCCGTGCTAGCACAGATACGCAGTATTTT.

The chain couples TRBV3-1 (or the pseudogene TRBV3-2) to TRBJ1-6, with 8 bases lining up with TRBD1. The V gene's germline CDR1 is LGHDT and CDR2 YNNKEL (reference sequence). With V trimmed by 3 bases and J by 8 bases, 6 bases remained unmatched. The CDR3 is 15 residues long. The CDR3 spells CASSQRTGGHSPLHF. As DNA, the CDR3 is TGTGCCAGCAGCCAGCGTACAGGGGGGCATTCACCCCTCCACTTT.

The J gene is TRBJ1-2, the V gene TRBV10-3, with a weak D call TRBD1 (5 bases). V lost 8 bases, J lost 6 bases, and 22 bases lay in between. Germline assignment: CDR1 ENHRY and CDR2 SYGVKD. CDR3 size: 15 residues. As DNA, the CDR3 is TGTGCCATCGCCGTCTTAACAGGAGATTCGAATGGCTACACCTTC. Its translation is CAIAVLTGDSNGYTF.

This clone was detected once. This rearrangement joins TRBV7-9 to TRBJ2-1, with D maybe TRBD2 (5 bases). The V and J ends lost 0 bases and 6 bases respectively, with 15 bases between them. Germline values: CDR1 SEHNR, CDR2 FQNEAQ (reference sequence). This CDR3 has 16 residues. CDR3 amino acids: CASSLAGALSGNEQFF. The CDR3 DNA sequence: TGTGCCAGCAGCTTAGCTGGAGCCCTAAGCGGCAATGAGCAGTTCTTC.

This clone has a single count. CDR3 amino acids: CASSSQGSSYNEQFF. The CDR3 DNA reads TGTGCCAGCAGTTCTCAGGGGAGCTCCTACAATGAGCAGTTCTTC. The genes are TRBV6-2 or TRBV6-3 and TRBJ2-1; TRBD1 might be the D (6 bases). Deletions cut 4 bases from V and 0 bases from J, with 10 bases between. The CDR3 is 15 amino acids. CDR1 and CDR2 (germline): MNHEY, SVGEGT.

V usage is TRBV14 and J usage is TRBJ2-3; no reliable D call. CDR3 length: 15 amino acids. V lost 5 bases and J lost 2, with 14 bases in between. In germline, CDR1 is SGHDN, CDR2 FVKESK. CDR3 loop: CASSVVGGFTDTQYF. DNA of the CDR3: TGTGCCAGCAGCGTTGTGGGTGGCTTCACAGATACGCAGTATTTT.

This chain joins TRBV24-1 and TRBJ2-2; D may be TRBD1 (6 bases). With 4 bases removed from V and 8 bases from J, the gap between germline ends came to 10 bases. Germline V gene sequence: CDR1 KGHDR, CDR2 SFDVKD. The CDR3 length is 13 residues. In DNA, the CDR3 is TGTGCCACCAGTGAGGACAGTTGGGGGGAGCTGTTTTTT. As protein: CATSEDSWGELFF.

This chain joins TRBV4-3 and TRBJ1-1; D is uncertain. The CDR3 is 14 residues long. Germline loops: CDR1 LGHNA, CDR2 YSLEER. V was shortened by 2 bases and J by 0 bases, with 7 bases between the two germline ends. CDR3 region: CASSQQGMNTEAFF. CDR3 nucleotides: TGCGCCAGCAGCCAACAAGGAATGAACACTGAAGCTTTCTTT.

As DNA, the CDR3 is TGTGCCAGCAGTCTACAGGGGGGGTATGGCTACACCTTC. Translation: CASSLQGGYGYTF. The V and J genes are TRBV27 and TRBJ1-2; TRBD1 aligns across 8 bases. Germline-derived CDR1 and CDR2 are MNHEY and SMNVEV (reference sequence). CDR3 length: 13 residues. The V segment lost 5 bases and the J segment 5 bases; nucleotides outside the gene matches: 4.

This clone was detected once. The CDR3 protein is CASRLQGSTEAFF. The CDR3 nucleotides are TGTGCCAGTAGGCTACAGGGGTCCACTGAAGCTTTCTTT. V is TRBV19 and J is TRBJ1-1; 7 bases agree with TRBD1. The germline V gene has CDR1 LNHDA and CDR2 SQIVND (reference sequence). This CDR3 has 13 residues. V shed 6 bases and J 4 bases; nucleotides not matched to a gene: 5.